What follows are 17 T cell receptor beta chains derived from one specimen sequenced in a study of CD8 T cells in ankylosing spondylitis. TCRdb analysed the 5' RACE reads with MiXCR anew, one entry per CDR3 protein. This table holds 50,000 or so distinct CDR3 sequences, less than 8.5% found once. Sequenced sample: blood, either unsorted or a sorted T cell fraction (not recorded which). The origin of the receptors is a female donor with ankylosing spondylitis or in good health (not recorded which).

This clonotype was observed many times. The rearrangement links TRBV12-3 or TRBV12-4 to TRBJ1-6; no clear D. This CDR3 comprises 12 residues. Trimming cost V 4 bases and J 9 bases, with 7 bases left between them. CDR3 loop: CASSSTSSPLHF. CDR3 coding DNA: TGTGCCAGCAGTTCGACGTCTTCACCCCTCCACTTT.

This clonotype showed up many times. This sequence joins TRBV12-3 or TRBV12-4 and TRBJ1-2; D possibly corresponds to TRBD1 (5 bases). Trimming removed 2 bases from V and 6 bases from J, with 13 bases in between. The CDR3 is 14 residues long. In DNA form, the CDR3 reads TGTGCCAGCAGTTTAATCGGCAGGGAGGATGGCTACACCTTC. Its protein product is CASSLIGREDGYTF.

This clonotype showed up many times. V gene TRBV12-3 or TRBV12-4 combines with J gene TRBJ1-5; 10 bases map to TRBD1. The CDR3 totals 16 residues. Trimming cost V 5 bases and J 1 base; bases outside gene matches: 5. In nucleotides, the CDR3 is TGTGCCAGCAGTCCAAGGGGACAGGGGAGCAATCAGCCCCAGCATTTT. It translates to CASSPRGQGSNQPQHF.

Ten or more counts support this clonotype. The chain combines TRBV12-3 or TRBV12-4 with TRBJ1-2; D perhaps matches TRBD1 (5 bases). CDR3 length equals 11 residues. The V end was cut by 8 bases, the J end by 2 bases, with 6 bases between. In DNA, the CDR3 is TGTGCCAGCGGGGGAAACTATGGCTACACCTTC. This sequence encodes CASGGNYGYTF.

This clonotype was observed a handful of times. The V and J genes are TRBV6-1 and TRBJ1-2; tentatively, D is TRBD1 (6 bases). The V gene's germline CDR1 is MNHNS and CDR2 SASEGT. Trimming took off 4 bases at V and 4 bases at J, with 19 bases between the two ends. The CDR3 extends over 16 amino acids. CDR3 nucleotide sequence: TGTGCCAGCAGTGTGGAGGGGGGCTCATCTGCCTATGGCTACACCTTC. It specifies CASSVEGGSSAYGYTF.

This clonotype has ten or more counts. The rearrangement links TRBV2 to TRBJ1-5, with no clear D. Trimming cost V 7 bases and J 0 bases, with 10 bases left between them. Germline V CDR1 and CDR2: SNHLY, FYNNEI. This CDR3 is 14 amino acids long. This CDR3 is CASNRDGSNQPQHF. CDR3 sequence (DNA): TGTGCCAGCAATAGGGATGGTAGCAATCAGCCCCAGCATTTT.

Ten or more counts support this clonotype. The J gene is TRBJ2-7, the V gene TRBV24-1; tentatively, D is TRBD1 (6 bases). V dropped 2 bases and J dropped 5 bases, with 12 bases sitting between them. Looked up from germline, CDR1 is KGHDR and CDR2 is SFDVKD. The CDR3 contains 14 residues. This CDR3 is CATSDSRGTNEQYF. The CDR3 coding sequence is TGTGCCACCAGTGATTCAAGGGGGACGAACGAGCAGTACTTC.

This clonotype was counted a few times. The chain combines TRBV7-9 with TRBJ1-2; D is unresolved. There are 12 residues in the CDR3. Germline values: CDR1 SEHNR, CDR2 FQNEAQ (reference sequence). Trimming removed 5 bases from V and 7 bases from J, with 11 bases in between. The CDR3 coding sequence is TGTGCCAGCAGCCCGCTTCGAGCTGGCTACACCTTC. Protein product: CASSPLRAGYTF.

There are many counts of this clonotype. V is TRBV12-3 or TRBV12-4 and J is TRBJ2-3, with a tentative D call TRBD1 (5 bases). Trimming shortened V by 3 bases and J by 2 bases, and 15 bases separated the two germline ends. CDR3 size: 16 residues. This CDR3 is CASSFSKGLYTDTQYF. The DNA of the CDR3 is TGTGCCAGCAGTTTTTCGAAGGGGCTCTACACAGATACGCAGTATTTT.

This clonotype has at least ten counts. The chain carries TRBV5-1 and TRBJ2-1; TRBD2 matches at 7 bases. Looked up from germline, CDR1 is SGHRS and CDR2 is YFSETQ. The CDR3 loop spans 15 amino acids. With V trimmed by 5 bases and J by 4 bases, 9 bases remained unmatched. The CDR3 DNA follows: TGCGCCAGCAGTCCTGGGGGGGTATCTTACAATGAGCAGTTCTTC. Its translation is CASSPGGVSYNEQFF.

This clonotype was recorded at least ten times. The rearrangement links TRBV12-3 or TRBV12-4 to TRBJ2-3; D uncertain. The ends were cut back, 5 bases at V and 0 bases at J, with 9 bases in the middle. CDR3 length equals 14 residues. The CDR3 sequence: CASSPPPSTDTQYF. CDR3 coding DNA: TGTGCCAGCAGTCCCCCCCCCAGCACAGATACGCAGTATTTT.

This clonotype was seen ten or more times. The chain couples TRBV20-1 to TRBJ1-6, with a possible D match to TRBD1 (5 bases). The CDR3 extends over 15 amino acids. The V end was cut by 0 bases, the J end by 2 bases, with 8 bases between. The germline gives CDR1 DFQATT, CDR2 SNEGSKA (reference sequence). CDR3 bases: TGCAGTGCTAGAGACGAGGGGACCTATAATTCACCCCTCCACTTT. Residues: CSARDEGTYNSPLHF.

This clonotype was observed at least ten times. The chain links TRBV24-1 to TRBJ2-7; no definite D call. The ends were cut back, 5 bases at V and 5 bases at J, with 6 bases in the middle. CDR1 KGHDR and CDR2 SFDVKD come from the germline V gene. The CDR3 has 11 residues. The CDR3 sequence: CATSGSNEQYV. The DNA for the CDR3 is TGTGCCACCAGTGGGAGTAACGAGCAGTACGTC.

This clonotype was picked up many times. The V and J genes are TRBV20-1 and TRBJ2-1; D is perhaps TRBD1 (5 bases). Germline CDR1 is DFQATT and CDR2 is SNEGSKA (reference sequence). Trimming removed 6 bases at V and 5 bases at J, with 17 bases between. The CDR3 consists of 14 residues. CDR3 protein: CSAHRQGQDNEQFF. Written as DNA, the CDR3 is TGCAGTGCCCACCGCCAGGGTCAGGACAATGAGCAGTTCTTC.

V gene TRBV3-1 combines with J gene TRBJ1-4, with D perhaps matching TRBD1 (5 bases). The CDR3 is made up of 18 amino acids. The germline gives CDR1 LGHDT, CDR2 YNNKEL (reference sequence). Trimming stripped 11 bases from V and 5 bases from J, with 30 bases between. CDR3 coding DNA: TGTGCCTCCTGCCAAGCTGTCTTGGGGTCGGGGGAGAATGAAAAACTGTTTTTT. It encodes CASCQAVLGSGENEKLFF.

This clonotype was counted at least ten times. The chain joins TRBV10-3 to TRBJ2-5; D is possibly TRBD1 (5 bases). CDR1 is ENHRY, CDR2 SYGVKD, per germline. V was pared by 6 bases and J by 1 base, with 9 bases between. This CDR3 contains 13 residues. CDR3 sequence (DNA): TGTGCCATCAGATTCGACAGCCAAGAGACCCAGTACTTC. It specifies CAIRFDSQETQYF.

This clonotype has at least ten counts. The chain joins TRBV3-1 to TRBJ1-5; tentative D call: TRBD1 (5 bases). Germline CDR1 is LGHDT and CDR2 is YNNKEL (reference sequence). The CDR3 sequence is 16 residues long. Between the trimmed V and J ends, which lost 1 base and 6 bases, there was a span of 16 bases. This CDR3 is CASSQGFGALGQPQHF. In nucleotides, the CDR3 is TGTGCCAGCAGCCAAGGATTTGGGGCTCTCGGTCAGCCCCAGCATTTT.